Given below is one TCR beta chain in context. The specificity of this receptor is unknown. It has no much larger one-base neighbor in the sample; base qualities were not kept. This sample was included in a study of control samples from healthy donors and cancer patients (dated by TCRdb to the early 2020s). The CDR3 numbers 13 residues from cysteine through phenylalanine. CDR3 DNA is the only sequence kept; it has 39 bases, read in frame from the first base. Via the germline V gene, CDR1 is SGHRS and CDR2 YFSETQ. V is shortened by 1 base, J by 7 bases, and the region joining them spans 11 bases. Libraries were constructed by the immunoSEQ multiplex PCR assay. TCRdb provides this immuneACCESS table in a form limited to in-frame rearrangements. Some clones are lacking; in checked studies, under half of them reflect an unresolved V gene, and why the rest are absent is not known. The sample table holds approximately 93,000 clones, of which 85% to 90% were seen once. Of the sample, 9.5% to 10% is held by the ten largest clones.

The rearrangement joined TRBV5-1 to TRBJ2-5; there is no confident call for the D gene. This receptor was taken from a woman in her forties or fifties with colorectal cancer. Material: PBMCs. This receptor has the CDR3 CASSLTLYGTQYF. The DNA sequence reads TGCGCCAGCAGCTTGACCCTTTATGGGACCCAGTACTTC.